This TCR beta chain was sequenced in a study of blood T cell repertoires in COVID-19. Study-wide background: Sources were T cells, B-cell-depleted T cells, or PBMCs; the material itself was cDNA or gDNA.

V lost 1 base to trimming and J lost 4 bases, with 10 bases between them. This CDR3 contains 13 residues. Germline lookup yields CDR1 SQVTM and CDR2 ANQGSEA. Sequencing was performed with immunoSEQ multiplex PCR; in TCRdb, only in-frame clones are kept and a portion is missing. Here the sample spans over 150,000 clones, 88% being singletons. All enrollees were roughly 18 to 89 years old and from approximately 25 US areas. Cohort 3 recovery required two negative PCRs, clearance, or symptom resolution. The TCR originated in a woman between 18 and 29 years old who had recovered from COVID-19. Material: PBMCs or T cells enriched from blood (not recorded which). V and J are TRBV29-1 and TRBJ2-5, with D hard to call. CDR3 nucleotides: TGCAGCGTTGAAGGCGAGGAAGTAGAGACCCAGTACTTC. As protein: CSVEGEEVETQYF.